Below are 32 T cell receptor beta chains sequenced from a single sample in a study of T cell repertoires in cytomegalovirus infection. TCRdb re-called the reads with MiXCR, one entry per CDR3 protein. The repertoire includes 250,000 to 300,000 distinct CDR3 sequences, roughly 21% of them detected once, and approximately 19% sits in the top ten. No antigens are known for them. The input for sequencing was cultured PBMCs, taken from culture after CMV antigen stimulation. Source of these receptors: a human donor in good health (CMV status not recorded). Some clones in this sample may be carry-over from other donors' samples.

The V call is TRBV24-1, the J call TRBJ2-5, with D unresolved. The length of the CDR3 is 15 residues. Trimming took 4 bases from V and 5 from J, leaving 16 bases between them. Germline V gene data show CDR1 as KGHDR and CDR2 as SFDVKD. CDR3 loop: CATSDNSGVGETQYF. CDR3 coding DNA: TGTGCCACCAGTGACAACAGTGGGGTAGGGGAGACCCAGTACTTC.

In this sample, this clonotype turned up many times. The chain carries TRBV12-3 or TRBV12-4 and TRBJ1-1; D is unresolved. The CDR3 has 13 amino acids. Between the trimmed V and J ends, which lost 3 bases and 1 base, there was a span of 6 bases. The CDR3 here is CASSLGWNTEAFF. The DNA of the CDR3 is TGTGCCAGCAGTTTGGGGTGGAACACTGAAGCTTTCTTT.

In this sample, this clonotype turned up a few times. The CDR3: CASSQVRDRALNQPQHF. For the CDR3, the DNA is TGCGCCAGCAGCCAGGTGCGGGACAGGGCCCTCAATCAGCCCCAGCATTTT. The chain links TRBV4-1 to TRBJ1-5; 9 bases align to TRBD1. V shed 3 bases, J shed 3 bases, and the junction held 9 bases outside the gene matches. This CDR3 region has 17 residues. From germline, CDR1 is MGHRA and CDR2 YSYEKL.

This clonotype occurred a few times. V is TRBV4-3 and J is TRBJ2-1; D is perhaps TRBD2 (6 bases). Germline V gene lookup returns CDR1 LGHNA and CDR2 YSLEER. Trimming left V 0 bases short and J 4 bases short, with 16 bases between. This CDR3 has 17 amino acids. DNA for the CDR3: TGCGCCAGCAGCCAAGATTGGGGGGAGGCCCAATACAATGAGCAGTTCTTC. It encodes CASSQDWGEAQYNEQFF.

This clonotype was counted at least ten times. V usage is TRBV7-2 and J usage is TRBJ2-7; no reliable D call. This CDR3 has 15 amino acids. Germline CDR1 SGHTA, CDR2 FQGNSA. V was trimmed by 0 bases and J by 1 base, leaving 10 bases between them. The CDR3 DNA reads as TGTGCCAGCAGCTTAGCGGTACAACCATCCTACGAGCAGTACTTC. Translating gives CASSLAVQPSYEQYF.

This clonotype was counted between two and nine times. This rearrangement joins TRBV19 to TRBJ2-1; D uncertain. This CDR3 has 14 residues. Trimming removed 0 bases from V and 6 bases from J, with 9 bases in between. The germline V gene has CDR1 LNHDA and CDR2 SQIVND (reference sequence). The CDR3, as DNA: TGTGCCAGTAGTATAGATTACGGACCCAATGAGCAGTTCTTC. This gives the protein CASSIDYGPNEQFF.

In the case of this clonotype: A much larger clone lies a single base off, so this may be a read error. The rearrangement joins TRBV18 to TRBJ1-1, with 8 bases identical to TRBD1. The CDR3 sequence is 17 residues long. Germline V gene sequence: CDR1 KGHSH, CDR2 LQKENI. CDR3 in DNA: TGTGCCAGCTCACCAGCCCAAGGGACAGGCCTTAACACTAAAGCTTTCTTT. This translates into CASSPAQGTGLNTKAFF.

This chain uses TRBV4-3 with TRBJ2-7; maybe TRBD2 (5 bases). The CDR3 length is 15 residues. Germline V gene sequence: CDR1 LGHNA, CDR2 YSLEER. V shed 4 bases and J shed 0 bases, with 13 bases lying between them. In DNA, the CDR3 is TGCGCCAGCAGCCTGAGGGTCGGAAGCTCCTACGAGCAGTACTTC. Protein: CASSLRVGSSYEQYF.

The chain combines TRBV2 with TRBJ2-7; the match to TRBD2 covers 11 bases. The CDR3 runs 14 residues. In germline, CDR1 is SNHLY, CDR2 FYNNEI. The V segment lost 2 bases and the J segment 6 bases; nucleotides outside the gene matches: 3. The CDR3 nucleotides are TGTGCCAGCAGTGAAACTAGCGGGAGTGCCGAGCAGTACTTC. Amino acids: CASSETSGSAEQYF.

There are many counts of this clonotype. J is TRBJ1-1 and V is TRBV7-8; 7 bases are shared with TRBD1. This CDR3 comprises 16 residues. V lost 5 bases and J lost 1; bases outside the gene matches: 10. From germline, CDR1 is SGHVS and CDR2 FQNEAQ. CDR3 loop: CASSPRQGYPNTEAFF. The CDR3 DNA reads TGTGCCAGCAGCCCCCGACAGGGATACCCGAACACTGAAGCTTTCTTT.

The V gene is TRBV4-1, the J gene TRBJ1-5; the D is unclear. The CDR3 has 15 residues. CDR1 is MGHRA, CDR2 YSYEKL, per germline. Trimming left V 0 bases short and J 4 bases short, with 10 bases between. CDR3 nucleotide sequence: TGCGCCAGCAGCCAAGATACACTTCCTAATCAGCCCCAGCATTTT. This sequence encodes CASSQDTLPNQPQHF.

Ten or more counts support this clonotype. This chain uses TRBV7-2 with TRBJ2-1; 7 bases are shared with TRBD2. This CDR3 is 13 amino acids long. From germline, CDR1 is SGHTA and CDR2 FQGNSA. The V and J ends lost 3 bases and 9 bases, in that order; junction bases with no gene match: 5. Written as DNA, the CDR3 is TGTGCCAGCAGCTTGTCCGGGACTACTGAGCAGTTCTTC. Translating gives CASSLSGTTEQFF.

This clonotype was seen at least ten times. The chain has TRBV19 and TRBJ2-7; D ambiguous. There are 15 residues in the CDR3. The V gene lost 4 bases and the J gene lost 7 bases, with 20 bases spanning the gap. Germline V gives CDR1 LNHDA, CDR2 SQIVND (reference sequence). CDR3 residues: CASSRSVLDPAEQYF. The CDR3 DNA reads TGTGCCAGTAGTAGGAGTGTTCTGGATCCCGCGGAGCAGTACTTC.

The rearrangement uses TRBV6-2 or TRBV6-3 and TRBJ2-5; D unresolved. Trimming left V 0 bases short and J 2 bases short, with 4 bases between. This CDR3 spans 13 amino acids. In germline, CDR1 is MNHEY, CDR2 SVGEGT. CDR3 region: CASSYSWQETQYF. The CDR3, as DNA: TGTGCCAGCAGTTACTCTTGGCAAGAGACCCAGTACTTC.

This clonotype was detected only a few times. The chain employs TRBV12-3 or TRBV12-4 and TRBJ1-2; D gene ambiguous. CDR3 size: 11 residues. The V and J ends lost 5 bases and 8 bases respectively, with 9 bases between them. The CDR3 here is CASSGFLGYTF. CDR3 bases: TGTGCCAGCAGTGGGTTCTTGGGCTACACCTTC.

V usage is TRBV29-1 and J usage is TRBJ2-7; perhaps D is TRBD1 or TRBD2 (5 bases each). The CDR3 has 15 residues. Germline CDR1 is SQVTM and CDR2 is ANQGSEA. V lost 0 bases and J lost 2, with 14 bases in between. The CDR3 spells CSVEDEGTNAYEQYF. CDR3 sequence (DNA): TGCAGCGTTGAAGACGAGGGGACCAACGCCTACGAGCAGTACTTC.

The table lists this clonotype with a count of one. The CDR3 does not close with the conserved phenylalanine or tryptophan, likely indicating a read error. The chain is built from TRBV7-2 and TRBJ2-3; 13 bases match TRBD2. The CDR3 is made up of 20 amino acids. Germline V gives CDR1 SGHTA, CDR2 FQGNSA. Here the CDR3 reads CAGSLVTSGRFLGPQDTQYY. The CDR3 DNA follows: TGTGCCGGCAGCTTAGTGACTAGCGGGAGGTTCCTGGGGCCCCAAGATACGCAGTATTAT.

The J gene is TRBJ2-5, the V gene TRBV11-2; either TRBD1 or TRBD2 may fit D (6 bases each). V was cut by 5 bases and J by 5 bases, with 21 bases left in between. This CDR3 has 16 amino acids. Germline CDR1 reads SGHAT; CDR2 reads FQNNGV. The CDR3 reads CASSPQNRAGRETQYF. CDR3 nucleotide sequence: TGTGCCAGCAGCCCCCAAAACAGGGCGGGGAGGGAGACCCAGTACTTC.

V and J are TRBV20-1 and TRBJ1-6; 12 bases are a match to TRBD1. The CDR3 consists of 18 residues. Germline V gives CDR1 DFQATT, CDR2 SNEGSKA (reference sequence). Losses at the gene ends were 1 base for V and 1 base for J; bases not matched to a gene: 5. CDR3 sequence (DNA): TGCAGTGCTAGAGGTTGGGGACAGGGGGCATCCTATAATTCACCCCTCCACTTT. Amino acid sequence: CSARGWGQGASYNSPLHF.

This clonotype has more than one count but fewer than ten. The V gene is TRBV6-8, the J gene TRBJ2-5; TRBD2 is a possible D gene (6 bases). Looked up from germline, CDR1 is MNHGY and CDR2 is SAAAGT. V lost 2 bases and J 5 bases, leaving 6 bases between the germline ends. This CDR3 has 12 residues. The CDR3 sequence: CASSYGGETQYF. CDR3 DNA sequence: TGTGCCAGCAGTTACGGGGGGGAGACCCAGTACTTC.

The genes are TRBV4-3 and TRBJ2-7; 9 bases map to TRBD1. This CDR3 is built from 17 residues. Trimming took 1 base from V and 4 from J; bases not matched to a gene: 11. Germline-derived CDR1 and CDR2 are LGHNA and YSLEER. The DNA of the CDR3 is TGCGCCAGCAGCCAAGGTGGCCCCGGGACAGGGATATACGAGCAGTACTTC. Amino acid sequence: CASSQGGPGTGIYEQYF.

This clonotype was seen a single time. V usage is TRBV7-9 and J usage is TRBJ2-1, with 13 bases matching TRBD2. Germline V gene sequence: CDR1 SEHNR, CDR2 FQNEAQ (reference sequence). The CDR3 covers 20 residues. Trimming took 0 bases from V and 0 from J; bases not matched to a gene: 8. DNA of the CDR3: TGTGCCAGCAGCTTAGCGCGCGGGACTAGCGGGATTAGCTCCTACAATGAGCAGTTCTTC. It encodes CASSLARGTSGISSYNEQFF.

The V call is TRBV2, the J call TRBJ2-7; TRBD1 matches 7 bases. Losses at the gene ends were 6 bases for V and 0 bases for J; bases not matched to a gene: 2. CDR3 length: 13 residues. Germline lookup yields CDR1 SNHLY and CDR2 FYNNEI. The chain's CDR3 is CASRDRVSYEQYV. The CDR3, as DNA: TGTGCCAGCAGAGACAGGGTCTCCTACGAGCAGTACGTC.

This clonotype was counted a few times. The V gene is TRBV9, the J gene TRBJ1-5; the match to TRBD1 covers 7 bases. CDR1 is SGDLS, CDR2 YYNGEE, per germline. The CDR3 loop spans 15 amino acids. The V and J ends lost 3 bases and 3 bases, in that order; junction bases with no gene match: 6. This chain's CDR3 is CASSATGFINQPQHF. CDR3 sequence (DNA): TGTGCCAGCAGCGCGACAGGGTTTATCAATCAGCCCCAGCATTTT.

This clonotype showed up just a few times. The chain combines TRBV7-9 with TRBJ2-7; 15 bases match TRBD2. There are 18 residues in the CDR3. J was trimmed by 7 bases and V by 5 bases; bases with no gene match: 15. The germline V gene has CDR1 SEHNR and CDR2 FQNEAQ (reference sequence). CDR3 protein: CASSRRTSGRAPSWEQYV. The DNA for the CDR3 is TGTGCCAGCAGCCGCCGGACTAGCGGGAGGGCCCCGAGTTGGGAGCAGTACGTC.

A remark on this clonotype: A much larger clone lies a single base off, so this may be a read error. The chain joins TRBV7-2 to TRBJ2-1; 9 bases agree with TRBD2. CDR1 SGHTA and CDR2 FQGNSA come from the germline V gene. The CDR3 has 15 residues. CDR3 DNA: TGTGCCAGCAGCGATAATAGCGGGAGCTACAATGAGCAGTCCTTC. This sequence encodes CASSDNSGSYNEQSF.

This clonotype was found a few times. The chain has TRBV4-1 and TRBJ2-5; 9 bases agree with TRBD1. The germline gives CDR1 MGHRA, CDR2 YSYEKL. The CDR3 length is 15 residues. V lost 2 bases to trimming and J lost 5 bases; unmatched junction nucleotides: 6. This chain's CDR3 is CASSQLGQGGETQYF. Written as DNA, the CDR3 is TGCGCCAGCAGCCAATTGGGACAGGGCGGGGAGACCCAGTACTTC.

This clonotype was counted many times. J is TRBJ2-3 and V is TRBV7-6, with D unresolved. Germline CDR1 reads SGHVS; CDR2 reads FNYEAQ. This CDR3 region has 18 residues. V lost 4 bases and J lost 4, with 24 bases in between. The CDR3 sequence is CASSSRAAEKSPADTQYF. DNA for the CDR3: TGTGCCAGCAGCTCAAGGGCGGCAGAAAAGAGTCCGGCAGATACGCAGTATTTT.

The chain links TRBV6-2 or TRBV6-3 to TRBJ2-7, with 13 nucleotides matching TRBD2. CDR1 is MNHEY, CDR2 SVGEGT, per germline. J was trimmed by 6 bases and V by 2 bases; bases with no gene match: 7. This CDR3 spans 16 amino acids. CDR3 in DNA: TGTGCCAGCAGTTACCTTCCAGGACTAGCGGGAGTCGAGCAGTACGTC. It is translated as CASSYLPGLAGVEQYV.

The chain uses TRBV30 and TRBJ1-1; the D gene is possibly TRBD1 (5 bases). The V gene's germline CDR1 is GTSNPN and CDR2 SVGIG (reference sequence). This CDR3 has 13 residues. Trimming removed 4 bases at V and 5 bases at J, with 14 bases between. The CDR3: CAWTQGSGTEAFF. The CDR3 bases are TGTGCCTGGACGCAGGGATCGGGAACTGAAGCTTTCTTT.

The rearrangement links TRBV6-2 or TRBV6-3 to TRBJ1-5; 8 bases are shared with TRBD1. The CDR3 runs 14 residues. Looked up from germline, CDR1 is MNHEY and CDR2 is SVGEGT. After removal of 6 bases from V and 4 bases from J, the junction contained 5 bases not matched to a gene. CDR3 sequence: CASRLGQVNQPQHF. As DNA, the CDR3 is TGTGCCAGCAGGCTGGGACAGGTAAATCAGCCCCAGCATTTT.

This chain uses TRBV24-1 with TRBJ2-1; D possibly corresponds to TRBD2 (6 bases). The CDR3 covers 16 residues. V lost 9 bases to trimming and J lost 0 bases, with 17 bases between them. CDR1 is KGHDR and CDR2 is SFDVKD in the germline V gene. CDR3 sequence: CATGGKDVLSYNEQFF. CDR3 in DNA: TGTGCCACCGGGGGGAAGGACGTCCTCTCCTACAATGAGCAGTTCTTC.